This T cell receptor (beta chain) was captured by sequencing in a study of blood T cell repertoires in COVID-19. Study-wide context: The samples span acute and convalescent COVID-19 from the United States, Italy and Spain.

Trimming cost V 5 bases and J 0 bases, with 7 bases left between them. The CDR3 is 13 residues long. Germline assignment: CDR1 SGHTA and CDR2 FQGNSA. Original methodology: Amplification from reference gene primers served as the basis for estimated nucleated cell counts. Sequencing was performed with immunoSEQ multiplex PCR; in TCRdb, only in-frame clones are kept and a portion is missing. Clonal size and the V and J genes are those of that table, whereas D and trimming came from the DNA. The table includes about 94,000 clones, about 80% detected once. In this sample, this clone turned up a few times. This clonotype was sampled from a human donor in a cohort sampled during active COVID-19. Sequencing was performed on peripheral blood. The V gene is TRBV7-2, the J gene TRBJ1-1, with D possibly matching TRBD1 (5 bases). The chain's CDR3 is CASSRQMNTEAFF. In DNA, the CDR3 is TGTGCCAGCAGCCGACAGATGAACACTGAAGCTTTCTTT. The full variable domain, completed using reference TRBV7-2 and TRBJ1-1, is GAGVSQSPSNKVTEKGKDVELRCDPISGHTALYWYRQSLGQGLEFLIYFQGNSAPDKSGLPSDRFSAERTGGSVSTLTIQRTQQEDSAVYLCASSRQMNTEAFFGQGTRLTVV.